This T cell receptor (beta chain) was found in a study of blood T cell repertoires in COVID-19. Whole-study context: Material from acute and convalescent COVID-19 was sourced from the United States, Italy and Spain. The cDNA or gDNA used as material had been derived from T cells, B-cell-depleted T cells, or PBMCs.

The authors' processing: Estimation of nucleated cell counts relied on the amplification of reference gene primers. Sequenced by immunoSEQ multiplex PCR; TCRdb stores in-frame clones only, minus some. V, J and clone size derive from that table, while D and trimming were established from the DNA sequence. Of 100,000 to 150,000 clones listed, under 90% were seen once; the top ten hold approximately 8.7%. This CDR3 has 16 residues. The V gene end was trimmed by 5 bases and the J gene end by 6 bases; junction bases not matched to a gene: 14. Germline lookup yields CDR1 SGHVS and CDR2 FQNEAQ. The V call is TRBV7-8, the J call TRBJ1-2, with 8 bases fitting TRBD1. The origin of this receptor is a woman between 55 and 75 years old with active or convalescent COVID-19. Source material: peripheral blood. CDR3 nucleotide sequence: TGTGCCAGCAGCACGTCGTTTGTAGGGACAGGTCATGGCTACACCTTC. It codes for CASSTSFVGTGHGYTF. Full variable domain (remainder filled in from reference TRBV7-8 and TRBJ1-2): GAGVSQSPRYKVAKRGQDVALRCDPISGHVSLFWYQQALGQGPEFLTYFQNEAQLDKSGLPSDRFFAERPEGSVSTLKIQRTQQEDSAVYLCASSTSFVGTGHGYTFGSGTRLTVV.